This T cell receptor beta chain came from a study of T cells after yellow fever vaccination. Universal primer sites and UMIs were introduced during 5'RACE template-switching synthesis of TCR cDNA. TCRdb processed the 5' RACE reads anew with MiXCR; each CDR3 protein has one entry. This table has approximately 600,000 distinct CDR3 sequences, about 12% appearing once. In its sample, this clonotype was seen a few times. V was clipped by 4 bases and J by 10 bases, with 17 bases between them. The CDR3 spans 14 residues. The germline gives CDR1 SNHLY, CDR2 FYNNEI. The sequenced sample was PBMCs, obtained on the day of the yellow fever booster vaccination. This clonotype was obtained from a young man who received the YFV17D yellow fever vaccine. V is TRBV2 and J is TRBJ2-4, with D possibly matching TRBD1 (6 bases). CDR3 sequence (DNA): TGTGCCAGCAGTGGCCAGGGGTTAGGTGGGATTCAGTACTTC. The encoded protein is CASSGQGLGGIQYF.